Sequencing of this T cell receptor beta chain was carried out in a study of blood T cell repertoires in COVID-19. Turning to the study itself: Sources were T cells, B-cell-depleted T cells, or PBMCs; the material itself was cDNA or gDNA.

This CDR3 region has 17 residues. V was clipped by 1 base and J by 5 bases; unmatched bases: 14. Germline V gives CDR1 SGHAT, CDR2 FQNNGV. Original data processing: Reference gene primers were amplified, and this amplification served to estimate nucleated cell counts. Clones were read by immunoSEQ multiplex PCR, and TCRdb kept only the in-frame ones, dropping some. V, J and clone size are taken as reported in that table, and D and trimming were inferred from the DNA itself. The profile shows under 200,000 clones, approximately 81% of them singletons. This chain uses TRBV11-2 with TRBJ2-7, with TRBD2 matching over 7 bases. The sequence was obtained from a man between 18 and 35 years old with active or convalescent COVID-19. The source material was peripheral blood. The CDR3 sequence is CASSLGGVGGGPDEQYF. The CDR3, as DNA: TGTGCCAGCAGCTTAGGGGGGGTCGGCGGGGGTCCCGACGAGCAGTACTTC.